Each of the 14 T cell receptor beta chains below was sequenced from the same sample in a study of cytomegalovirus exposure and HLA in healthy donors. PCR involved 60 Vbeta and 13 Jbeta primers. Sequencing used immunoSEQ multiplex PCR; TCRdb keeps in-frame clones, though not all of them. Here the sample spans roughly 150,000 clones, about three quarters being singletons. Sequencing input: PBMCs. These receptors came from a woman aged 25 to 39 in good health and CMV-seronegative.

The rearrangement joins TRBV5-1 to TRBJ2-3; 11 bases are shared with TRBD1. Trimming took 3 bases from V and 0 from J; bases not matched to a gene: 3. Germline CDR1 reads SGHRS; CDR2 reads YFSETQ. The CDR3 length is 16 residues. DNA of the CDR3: TGCGCCAGCAGCTCTGGACAGGGGGCTAGCACAGATACGCAGTATTTT. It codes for CASSSGQGASTDTQYF.

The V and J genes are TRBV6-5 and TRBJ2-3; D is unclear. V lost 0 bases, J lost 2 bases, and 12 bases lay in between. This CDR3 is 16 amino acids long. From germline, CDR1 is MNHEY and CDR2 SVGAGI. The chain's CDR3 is CASSYSMVGSTDTQYF. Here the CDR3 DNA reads TGTGCCAGCAGTTACTCGATGGTCGGGTCCACAGATACGCAGTATTTT.

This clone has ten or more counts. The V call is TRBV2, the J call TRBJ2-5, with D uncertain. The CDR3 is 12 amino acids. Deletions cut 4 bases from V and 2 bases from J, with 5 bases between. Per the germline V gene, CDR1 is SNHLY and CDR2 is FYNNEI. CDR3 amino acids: CASSVEQETQYF. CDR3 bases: TGTGCCAGCAGTGTAGAGCAAGAGACCCAGTACTTC.

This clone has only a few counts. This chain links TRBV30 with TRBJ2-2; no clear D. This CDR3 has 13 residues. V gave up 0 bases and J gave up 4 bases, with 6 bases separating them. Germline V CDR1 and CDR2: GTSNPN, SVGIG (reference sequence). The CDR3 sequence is CAWSVLLTGELFF. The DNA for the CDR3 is TGTGCCTGGAGTGTACTACTCACCGGGGAGCTGTTTTTT.

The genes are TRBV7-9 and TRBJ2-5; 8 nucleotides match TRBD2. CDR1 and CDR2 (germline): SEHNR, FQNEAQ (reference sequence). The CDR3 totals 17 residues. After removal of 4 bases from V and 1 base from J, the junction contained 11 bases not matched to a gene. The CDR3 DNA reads TGTGCCAGCAGCTCGGGGGGGATGAGCGGAGCCCAAGAGACCCAGTACTTC. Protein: CASSSGGMSGAQETQYF.

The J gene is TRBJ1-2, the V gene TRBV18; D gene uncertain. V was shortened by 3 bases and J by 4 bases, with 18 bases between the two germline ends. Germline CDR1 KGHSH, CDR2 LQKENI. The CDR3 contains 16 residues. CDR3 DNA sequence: TGTGCCAGCTCACCGGATACGATTTCGGGGAGCTATGGCTACACCTTC. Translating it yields CASSPDTISGSYGYTF.

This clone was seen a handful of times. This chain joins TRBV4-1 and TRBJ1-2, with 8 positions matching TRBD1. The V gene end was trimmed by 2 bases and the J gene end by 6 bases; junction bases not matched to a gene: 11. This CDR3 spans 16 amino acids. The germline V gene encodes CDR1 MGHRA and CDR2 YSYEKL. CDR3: CASSQPATGAFDGYTF. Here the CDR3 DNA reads TGCGCCAGCAGCCAACCCGCGACAGGGGCGTTCGATGGCTACACCTTC.

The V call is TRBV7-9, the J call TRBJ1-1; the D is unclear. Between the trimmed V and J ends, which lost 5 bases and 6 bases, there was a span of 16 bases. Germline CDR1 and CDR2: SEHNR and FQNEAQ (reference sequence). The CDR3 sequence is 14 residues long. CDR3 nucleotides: TGTGCCAGCAGCGAAGGTGGTTTGCGGGCTGAAGCTTTCTTT. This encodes CASSEGGLRAEAFF.

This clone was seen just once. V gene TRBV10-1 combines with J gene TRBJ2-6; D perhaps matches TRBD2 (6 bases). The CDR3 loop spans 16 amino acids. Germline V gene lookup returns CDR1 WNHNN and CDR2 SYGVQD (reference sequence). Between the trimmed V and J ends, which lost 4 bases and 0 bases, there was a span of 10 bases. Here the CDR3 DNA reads TGCGCCAGCAGTGGACCGACTAGCTCTGGGGCCAACGTCCTGACTTTC. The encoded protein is CASSGPTSSGANVLTF.

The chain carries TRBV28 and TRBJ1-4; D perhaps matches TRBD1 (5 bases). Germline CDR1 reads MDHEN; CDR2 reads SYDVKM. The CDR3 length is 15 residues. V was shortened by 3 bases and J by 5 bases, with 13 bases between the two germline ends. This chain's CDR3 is CASSFVAGWNEKLFF. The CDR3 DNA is TGTGCCAGCAGTTTCGTGGCAGGGTGGAATGAAAAACTGTTTTTT.

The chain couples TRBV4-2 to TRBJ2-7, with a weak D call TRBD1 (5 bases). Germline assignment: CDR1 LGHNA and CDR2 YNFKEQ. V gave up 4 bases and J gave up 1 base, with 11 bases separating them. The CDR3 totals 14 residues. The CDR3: CASSPRVGSYEQYV. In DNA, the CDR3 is TGTGCCAGCAGCCCCAGGGTAGGGTCCTACGAGCAGTACGTC.

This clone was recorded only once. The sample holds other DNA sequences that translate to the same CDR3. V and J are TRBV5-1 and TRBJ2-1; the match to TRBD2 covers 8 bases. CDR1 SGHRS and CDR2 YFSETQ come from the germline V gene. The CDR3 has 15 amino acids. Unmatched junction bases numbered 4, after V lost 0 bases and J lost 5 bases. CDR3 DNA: TGCGCCAGCAGCTTGGCCGGGGGGGCCGACAATGAGCAGTTCTTC. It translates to CASSLAGGADNEQFF.

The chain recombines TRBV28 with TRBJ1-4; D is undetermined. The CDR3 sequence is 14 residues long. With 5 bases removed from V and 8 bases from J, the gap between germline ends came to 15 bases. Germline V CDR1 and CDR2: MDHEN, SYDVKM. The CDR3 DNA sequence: TGTGCCAGCAGTGCCCAGACCGGGGAGGAAAAACTGTTTTTT. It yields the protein CASSAQTGEEKLFF.

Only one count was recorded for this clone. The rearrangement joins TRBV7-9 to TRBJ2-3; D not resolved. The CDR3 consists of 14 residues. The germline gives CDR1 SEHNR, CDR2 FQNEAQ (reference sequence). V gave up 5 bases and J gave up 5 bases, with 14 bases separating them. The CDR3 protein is CASSRNVPGDTQYF. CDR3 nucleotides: TGTGCCAGCAGCCGAAACGTTCCGGGAGATACGCAGTATTTT.